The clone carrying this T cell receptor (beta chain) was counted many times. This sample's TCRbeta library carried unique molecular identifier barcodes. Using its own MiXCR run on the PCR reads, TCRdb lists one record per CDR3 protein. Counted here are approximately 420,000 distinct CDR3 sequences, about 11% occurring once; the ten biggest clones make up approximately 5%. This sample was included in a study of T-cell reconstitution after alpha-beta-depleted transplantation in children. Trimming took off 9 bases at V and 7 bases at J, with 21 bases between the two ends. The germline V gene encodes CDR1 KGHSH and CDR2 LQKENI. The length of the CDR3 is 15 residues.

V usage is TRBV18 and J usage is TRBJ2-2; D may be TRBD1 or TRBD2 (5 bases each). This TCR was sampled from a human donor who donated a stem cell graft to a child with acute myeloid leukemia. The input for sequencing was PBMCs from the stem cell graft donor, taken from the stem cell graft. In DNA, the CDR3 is TGTGCCAGTCTCAACCGGGACCGACTAAACGGGGAGCTGTTTTTT. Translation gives CASLNRDRLNGELFF.